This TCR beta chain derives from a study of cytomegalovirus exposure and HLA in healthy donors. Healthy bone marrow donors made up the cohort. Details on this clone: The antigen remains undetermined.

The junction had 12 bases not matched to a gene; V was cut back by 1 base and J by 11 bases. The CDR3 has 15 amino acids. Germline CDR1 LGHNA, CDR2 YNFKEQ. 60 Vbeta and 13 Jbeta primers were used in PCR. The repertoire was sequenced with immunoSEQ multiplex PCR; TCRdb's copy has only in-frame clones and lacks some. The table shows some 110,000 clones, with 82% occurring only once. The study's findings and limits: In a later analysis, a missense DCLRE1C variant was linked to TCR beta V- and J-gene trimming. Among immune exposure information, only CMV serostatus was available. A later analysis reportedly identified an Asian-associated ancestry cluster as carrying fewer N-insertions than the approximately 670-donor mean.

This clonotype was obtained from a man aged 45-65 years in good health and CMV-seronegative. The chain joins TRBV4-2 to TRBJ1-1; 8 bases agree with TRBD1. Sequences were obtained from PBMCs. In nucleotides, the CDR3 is TGTGCCAGCAGCCAAGCCGACAGGGGCGGGGATTTGGCTTTCTTT. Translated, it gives CASSQADRGGDLAFF.